This TCR beta chain was identified in a study of blood T cell repertoires in COVID-19. The overall study: PBMCs, B-cell-depleted T cells, or T cells were the source of the cDNA or gDNA that made up the material.

Unmatched junction bases numbered 6, after V lost 5 bases and J lost 4 bases. The CDR3 consists of 14 residues. CDR1 and CDR2 (germline): SGHTA, FQGNSA. Per the authors' pipeline: Using reference gene primer amplification, nucleated cell counts were estimated. The data were produced by immunoSEQ multiplex PCR, yet TCRdb's version contains in-frame clones alone and is incomplete. V, J and clone size were drawn from that table, and D and trimming were deduced from the DNA. The repertoire holds about 200,000 clones, with approximately 83% as singletons. The material sequenced was peripheral blood. The V call is TRBV7-2, the J call TRBJ1-1; 8 bases align to TRBD1. This sequence originates from a human donor with active or convalescent COVID-19. The donor label of this sample is uncertain. The chain's CDR3 is CASSRRTGLTEAFF. The CDR3 region has the DNA TGTGCCAGCAGCAGGAGGACAGGGCTCACTGAAGCTTTCTTT. Supplemented by reference TRBV7-2 and TRBJ1-1, the full variable domain reads GAGVSQSPSNKVTEKGKDVELRCDPISGHTALYWYRQSLGQGLEFLIYFQGNSAPDKSGLPSDRFSAERTGGSVSTLTIQRTQQEDSAVYLCASSRRTGLTEAFFGQGTRLTVV.